Described below is a single TCR beta chain sequence and its context. The data were taken from a study of Ad26.COV2.S vaccination and SARS-CoV-2 variants. The overall study: Ad26.COV2.S arm of COV1001 included the donor.

The CDR3 has 13 amino acids. V dropped 7 bases and J dropped 6 bases, with 14 bases sitting between them. Germline-derived CDR1 and CDR2 are SGHVS and FQNEAQ. Assay used: immunoSEQ multiplex PCR; TCRdb lists only in-frame clones, some missing. This table has fewer than 500,000 clones, 89% appearing once. The treatment denotes: approximately 18 received Ad26.COV2.S at low or high dose, single or two shots; several received placebo; per-sample allocation not given. Day 63 following the first vaccine or placebo injection was when the samples were taken. J is TRBJ2-3 and V is TRBV7-8, with D perhaps being TRBD1 or TRBD2 (5 bases each). This specimen consisted of peripheral blood, obtained in a trial of Ad26.COV2.S vaccine versus placebo. The sequence was collected from a person between 18 and 59 years old who received the Ad26.COV2.S COVID-19 vaccine or a placebo. The chain's CDR3 is CASTRRGGDTQYF. The DNA for the CDR3 is TGTGCCAGCACCCGAAGGGGCGGGGATACGCAGTATTTT.